This T cell receptor (beta chain) derives from a study of cytomegalovirus exposure and HLA in healthy donors. Regarding the study as a whole: Segments of the TCR beta V type were, in most cases, productive about 87% or about 30% of the time in an earlier analysis. According to a later analysis, donors in an Asian-associated ancestry cluster reportedly had fewer N-insertions than the approximately 670-donor mean.

Trimming cost V 7 bases and J 4 bases, with 13 bases left between them. The CDR3 totals 14 residues. The germline CDR1 and CDR2 sequences are WSHSY and SAAADI. Turning to this clone: Its target is unknown.

In the PCR, 60 Vbeta and 13 Jbeta primers were used. Data came from immunoSEQ multiplex PCR; TCRdb stores just in-frame clones and leaves some out. This sample has some 150,000 clones, with 80% found just once. The clonotype was recovered from a man in his fifties in good health and CMV-seronegative. This sequence joins TRBV10-2 and TRBJ2-2; D is perhaps TRBD2 (6 bases). Sequencing was performed on PBMCs. CDR3 amino acids: CASTLGLSTGELFF. CDR3 DNA: TGCGCCAGCACCCTGGGACTTTCCACCGGGGAGCTGTTTTTT.